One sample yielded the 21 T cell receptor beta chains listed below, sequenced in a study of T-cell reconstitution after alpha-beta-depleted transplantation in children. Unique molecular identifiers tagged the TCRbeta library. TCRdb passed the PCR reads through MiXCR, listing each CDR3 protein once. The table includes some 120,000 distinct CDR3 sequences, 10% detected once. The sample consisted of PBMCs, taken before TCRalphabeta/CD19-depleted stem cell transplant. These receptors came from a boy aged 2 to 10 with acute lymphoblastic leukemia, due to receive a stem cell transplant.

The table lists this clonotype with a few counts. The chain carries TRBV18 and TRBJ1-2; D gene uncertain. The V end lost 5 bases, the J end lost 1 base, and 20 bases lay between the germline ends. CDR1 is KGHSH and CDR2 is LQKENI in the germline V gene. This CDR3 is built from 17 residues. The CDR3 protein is CASSVSGSRNFNYGYTF. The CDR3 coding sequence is TGTGCCAGCTCAGTCAGTGGGAGCCGAAACTTTAACTATGGCTACACCTTC.

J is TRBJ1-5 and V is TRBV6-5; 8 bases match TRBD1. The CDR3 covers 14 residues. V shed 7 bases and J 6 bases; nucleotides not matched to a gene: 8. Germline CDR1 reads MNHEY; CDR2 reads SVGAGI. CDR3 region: CASTDPDRGQPQHF. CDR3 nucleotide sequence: TGTGCCAGCACCGATCCAGACAGGGGTCAGCCCCAGCATTTT.

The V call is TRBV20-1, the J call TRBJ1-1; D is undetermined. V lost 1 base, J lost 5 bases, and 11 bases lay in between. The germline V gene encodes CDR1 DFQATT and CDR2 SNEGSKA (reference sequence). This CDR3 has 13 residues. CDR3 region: CSARGWDLTEAFF. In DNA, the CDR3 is TGCAGTGCTAGAGGATGGGATTTGACTGAAGCTTTCTTT.

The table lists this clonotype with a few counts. The CDR3: CSAYRGLRNTEAFF. The CDR3 nucleotides read TGCAGTGCTTACAGGGGGCTTAGGAACACTGAAGCTTTCTTT. This sequence joins TRBV20-1 and TRBJ1-1, with TRBD1 matching over 9 bases. Trimming took 5 bases from V and 1 from J; bases not matched to a gene: 5. Germline CDR1 reads DFQATT; CDR2 reads SNEGSKA (reference sequence). The CDR3 extends over 14 amino acids.

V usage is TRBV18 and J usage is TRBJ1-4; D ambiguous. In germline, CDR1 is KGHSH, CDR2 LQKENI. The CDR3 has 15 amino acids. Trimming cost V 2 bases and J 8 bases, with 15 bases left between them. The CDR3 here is CASSPDHGSGEKLFF. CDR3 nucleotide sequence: TGTGCCAGCTCACCAGATCACGGGTCCGGGGAAAAACTGTTTTTT.

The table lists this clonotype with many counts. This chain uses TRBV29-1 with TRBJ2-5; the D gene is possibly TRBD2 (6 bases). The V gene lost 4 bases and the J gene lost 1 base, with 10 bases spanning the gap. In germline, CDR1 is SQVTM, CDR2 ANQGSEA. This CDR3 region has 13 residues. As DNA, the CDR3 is TGCAGCGTTGGACGGGACTTCCAAGAGACCCAGTACTTC. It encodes CSVGRDFQETQYF.

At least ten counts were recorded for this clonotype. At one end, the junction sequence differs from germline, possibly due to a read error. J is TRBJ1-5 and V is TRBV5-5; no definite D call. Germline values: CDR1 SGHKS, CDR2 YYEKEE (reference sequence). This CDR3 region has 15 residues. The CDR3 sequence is CASSPVSGSTQPQHF. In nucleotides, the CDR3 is TGTGCCAGCAGCCCCGTCTCCGGGAGCACTCAGCCCCAGCATTTT. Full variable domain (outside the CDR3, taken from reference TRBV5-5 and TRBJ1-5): DAGVTQSPTHLIKTRGQQVTLRCSPISGHKSVSWYQQVLGQGPQFIFQYYEKEERGRGNFPDRFSARQFPNYSSELNVNALLLGDSALYLCASSPVSGSTQPQHFGDGTRLSIL.

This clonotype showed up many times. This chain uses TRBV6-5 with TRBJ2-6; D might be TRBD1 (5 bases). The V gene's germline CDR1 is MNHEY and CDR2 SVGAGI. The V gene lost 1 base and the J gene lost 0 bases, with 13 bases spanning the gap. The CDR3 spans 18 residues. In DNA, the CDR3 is TGTGCCAGCAGTTACTATAGGACAAGACCCTCTGGGGCCAACGTCCTGACTTTC. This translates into CASSYYRTRPSGANVLTF.

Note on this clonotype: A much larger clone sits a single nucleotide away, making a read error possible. The CDR3 sequence: CASSYAGELFF. CDR3 nucleotide sequence: TGTGCCAGCAGTTACGCCGGGGAGCTGTTTTTT. The chain has TRBV28 and TRBJ2-2, with D unclear. V dropped 4 bases and J dropped 6 bases, with 3 bases sitting between them. There are 11 residues in the CDR3. Germline V gene data show CDR1 as MDHEN and CDR2 as SYDVKM.

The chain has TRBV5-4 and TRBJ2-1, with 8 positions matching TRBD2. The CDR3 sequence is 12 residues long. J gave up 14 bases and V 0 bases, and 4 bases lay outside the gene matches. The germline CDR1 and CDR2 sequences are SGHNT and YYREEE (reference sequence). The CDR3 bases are TGTGCCAGCAGCTTGGCGGGAGGGCGGGAGTTCTTC. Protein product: CASSLAGGREFF.

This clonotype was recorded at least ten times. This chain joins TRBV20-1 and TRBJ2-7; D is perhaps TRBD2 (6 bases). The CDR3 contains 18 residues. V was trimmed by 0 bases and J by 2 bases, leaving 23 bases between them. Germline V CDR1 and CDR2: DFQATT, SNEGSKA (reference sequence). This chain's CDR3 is CSARDNGRPGLTPYEQYF. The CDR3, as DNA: TGCAGTGCTAGAGATAATGGAAGACCGGGACTTACTCCCTACGAGCAGTACTTC.

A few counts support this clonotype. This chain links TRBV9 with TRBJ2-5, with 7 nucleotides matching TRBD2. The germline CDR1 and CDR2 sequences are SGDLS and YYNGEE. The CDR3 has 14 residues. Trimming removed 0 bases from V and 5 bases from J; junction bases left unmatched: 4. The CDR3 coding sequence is TGTGCCAGCAGCGTAGCTGGGGGGGGGGAGACCCAGTACTTC. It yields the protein CASSVAGGGETQYF.

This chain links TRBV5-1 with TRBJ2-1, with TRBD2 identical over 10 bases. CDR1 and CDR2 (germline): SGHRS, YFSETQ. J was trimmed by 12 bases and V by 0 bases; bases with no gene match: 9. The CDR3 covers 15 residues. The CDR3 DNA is TGCGCCAGCAGCTTGGATGGAGGTAGCGGGAGGACGCAGTTCTTC. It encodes CASSLDGGSGRTQFF.

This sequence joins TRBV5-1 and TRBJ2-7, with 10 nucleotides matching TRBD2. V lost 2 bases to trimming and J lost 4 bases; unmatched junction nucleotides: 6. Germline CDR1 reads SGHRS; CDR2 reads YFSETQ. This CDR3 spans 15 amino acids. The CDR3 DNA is TGCGCCAGCAGCTTATCTAGCGGGAGTAGGTACGAGCAGTACTTC. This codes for CASSLSSGSRYEQYF.

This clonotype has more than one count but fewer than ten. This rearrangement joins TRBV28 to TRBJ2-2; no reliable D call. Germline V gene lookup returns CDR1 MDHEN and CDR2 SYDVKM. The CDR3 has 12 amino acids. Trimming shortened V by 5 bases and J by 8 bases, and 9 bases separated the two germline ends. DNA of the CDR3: TGTGCCAGCAGTAGAACGTGGGGGGAGCTGTTTTTT. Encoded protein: CASSRTWGELFF.

The CDR3 coding sequence is TGTGCCAGCAACTTAGTAGTCGGGGTCGGGAGGGAAGCTTTCTTT. Protein: CASNLVVGVGREAFF. The chain is built from TRBV28 and TRBJ1-1, with D hard to call. There are 15 residues in the CDR3. Per germline, CDR1 MDHEN and CDR2 SYDVKM. The V end was cut by 7 bases, the J end by 8 bases, with 23 bases between.

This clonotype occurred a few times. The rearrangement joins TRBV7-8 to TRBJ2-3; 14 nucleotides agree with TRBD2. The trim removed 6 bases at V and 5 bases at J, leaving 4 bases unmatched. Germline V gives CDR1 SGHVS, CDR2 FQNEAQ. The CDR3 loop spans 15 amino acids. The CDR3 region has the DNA TGTGCCAGCAGACGACTAGCGGGAGGGTTAGATACGCAGTATTTT. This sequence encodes CASRRLAGGLDTQYF.

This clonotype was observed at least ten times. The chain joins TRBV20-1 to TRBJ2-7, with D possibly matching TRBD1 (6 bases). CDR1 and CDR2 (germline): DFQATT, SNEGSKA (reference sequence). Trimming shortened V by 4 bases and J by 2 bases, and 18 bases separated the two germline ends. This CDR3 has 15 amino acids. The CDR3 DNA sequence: TGCAGTGCTAAAAAGGCCCCAGGGGCCGCCTACGAGCAGTACTTC. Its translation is CSAKKAPGAAYEQYF.

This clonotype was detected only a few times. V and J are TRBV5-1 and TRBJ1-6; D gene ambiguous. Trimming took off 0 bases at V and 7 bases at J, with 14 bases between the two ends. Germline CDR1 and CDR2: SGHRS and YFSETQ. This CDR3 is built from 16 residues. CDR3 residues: CASSLESARSNSPLHF. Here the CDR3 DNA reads TGCGCCAGCAGCTTGGAATCAGCCAGAAGCAATTCACCCCTCCACTTT.

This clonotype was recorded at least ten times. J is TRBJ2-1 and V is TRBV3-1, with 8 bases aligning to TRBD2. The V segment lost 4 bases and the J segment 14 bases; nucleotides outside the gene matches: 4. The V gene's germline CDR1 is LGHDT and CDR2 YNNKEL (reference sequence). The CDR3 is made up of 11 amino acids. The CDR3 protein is CASSLSGRKFF. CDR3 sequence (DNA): TGTGCCAGCAGCCTGAGCGGGAGAAAGTTCTTC.

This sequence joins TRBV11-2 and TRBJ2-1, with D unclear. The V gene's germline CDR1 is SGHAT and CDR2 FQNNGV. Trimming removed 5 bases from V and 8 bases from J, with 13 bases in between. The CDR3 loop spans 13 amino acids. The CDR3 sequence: CASSTVKIYEQFF. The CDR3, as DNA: TGTGCCAGCAGCACCGTAAAAATTTATGAGCAGTTCTTC.